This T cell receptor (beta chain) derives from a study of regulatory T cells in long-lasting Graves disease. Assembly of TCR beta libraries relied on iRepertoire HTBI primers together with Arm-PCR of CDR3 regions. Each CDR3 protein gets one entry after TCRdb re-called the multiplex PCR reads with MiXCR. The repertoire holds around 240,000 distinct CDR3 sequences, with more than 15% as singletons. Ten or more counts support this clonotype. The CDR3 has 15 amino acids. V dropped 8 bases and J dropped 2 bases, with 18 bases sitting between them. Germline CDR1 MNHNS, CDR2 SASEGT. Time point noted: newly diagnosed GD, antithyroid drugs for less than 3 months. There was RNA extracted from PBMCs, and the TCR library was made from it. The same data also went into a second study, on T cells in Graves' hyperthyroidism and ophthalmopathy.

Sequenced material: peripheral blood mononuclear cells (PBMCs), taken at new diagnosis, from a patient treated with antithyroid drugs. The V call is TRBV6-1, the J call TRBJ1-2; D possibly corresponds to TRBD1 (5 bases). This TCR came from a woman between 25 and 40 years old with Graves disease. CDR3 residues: CASSKEGAGNYGYTF. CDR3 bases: TGTGCCAGCTCAAAAGAGGGTGCAGGGAACTATGGCTACACCTTC.